This T cell receptor (beta chain) stems from a study of T cell changes during pregnancy in multiple sclerosis. Produced via immunoSEQ multiplex PCR; TCRdb's table is partial and in-frame only. In the table there are 45,000 to 60,000 clones, roughly 93% of which are singletons. Germline CDR1 reads KGHSH; CDR2 reads LQKENI. This CDR3 contains 12 residues. Trimming stripped 5 bases from V and 6 bases from J, with 9 bases between. This chain links TRBV18 with TRBJ2-3, with D unclear. This TCR derives from a female donor with multiple sclerosis, enrolled in a pregnancy study. The input for sequencing was peripheral blood, taken in the second trimester of pregnancy. CDR3 bases: TGTGCCAGCTCAACAACTACCGATACGCAGTATTTT. It codes for CASSTTTDTQYF.